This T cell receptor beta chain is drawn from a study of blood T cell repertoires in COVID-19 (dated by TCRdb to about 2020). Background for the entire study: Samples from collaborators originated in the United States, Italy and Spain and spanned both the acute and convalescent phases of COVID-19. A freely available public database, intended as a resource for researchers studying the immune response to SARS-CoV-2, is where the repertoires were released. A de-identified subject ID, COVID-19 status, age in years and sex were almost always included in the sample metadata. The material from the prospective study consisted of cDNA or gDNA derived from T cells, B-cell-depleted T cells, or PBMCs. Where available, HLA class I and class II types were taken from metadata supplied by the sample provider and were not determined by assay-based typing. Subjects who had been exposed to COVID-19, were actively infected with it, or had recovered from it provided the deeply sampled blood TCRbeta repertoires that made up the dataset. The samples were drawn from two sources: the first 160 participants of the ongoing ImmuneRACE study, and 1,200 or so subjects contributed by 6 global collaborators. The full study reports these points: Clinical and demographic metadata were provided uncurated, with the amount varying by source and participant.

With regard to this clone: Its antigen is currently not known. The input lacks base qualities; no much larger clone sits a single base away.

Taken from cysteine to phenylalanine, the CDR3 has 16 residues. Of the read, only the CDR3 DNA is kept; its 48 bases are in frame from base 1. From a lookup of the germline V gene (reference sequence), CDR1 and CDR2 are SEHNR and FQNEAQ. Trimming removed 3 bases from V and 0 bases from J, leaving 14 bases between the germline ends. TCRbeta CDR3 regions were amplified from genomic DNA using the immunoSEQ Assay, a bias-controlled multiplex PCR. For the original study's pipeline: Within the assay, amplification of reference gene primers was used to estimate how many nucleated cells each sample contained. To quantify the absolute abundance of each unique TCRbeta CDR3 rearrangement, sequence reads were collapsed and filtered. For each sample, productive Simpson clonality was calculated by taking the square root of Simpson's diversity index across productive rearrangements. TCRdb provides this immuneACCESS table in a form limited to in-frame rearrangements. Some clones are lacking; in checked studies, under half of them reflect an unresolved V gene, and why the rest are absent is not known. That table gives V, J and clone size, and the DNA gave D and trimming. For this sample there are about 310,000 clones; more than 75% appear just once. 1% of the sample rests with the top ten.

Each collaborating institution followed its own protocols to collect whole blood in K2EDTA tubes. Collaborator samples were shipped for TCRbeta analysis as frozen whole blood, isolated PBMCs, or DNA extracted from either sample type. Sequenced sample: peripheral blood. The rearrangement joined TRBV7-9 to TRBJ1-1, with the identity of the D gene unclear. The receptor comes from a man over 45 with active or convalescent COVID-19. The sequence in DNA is TGTGCCAGCAGCTTTGGCGGGTTGTCTATGAACACTGAAGCTTTCTTT. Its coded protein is CASSFGGLSMNTEAFF.